This T cell receptor beta chain was recovered during a study of blood T cell repertoires in COVID-19. Participant reports of clinical history set cohort assignment. This clone was detected only once. The CDR3 is made up of 14 amino acids. Germline CDR1 reads SEHNR; CDR2 reads FQNEAQ (reference sequence). The germline V and J ends were trimmed by 1 base and 1 base, with 5 bases remaining between them. Repertoires were generated with immunoSEQ multiplex PCR, while TCRdb's copy carries only in-frame clones and drops some. The sample consists of some 460,000 clones, approximately 90% of them appearing once.

The TCR originated in a woman aged 18 to 35 who had recovered from COVID-19. The sample taken for sequencing was PBMCs or T cells enriched from blood (not recorded which). The J gene is TRBJ1-3, the V gene TRBV7-9; tentatively, D is TRBD1 (5 bases). CDR3 region: CASSLEGSGNTIYF. CDR3 coding DNA: TGTGCCAGCAGCTTAGAGGGGTCTGGAAACACCATATATTTT.